This T cell receptor (beta chain) was recovered during a study of cytomegalovirus exposure and HLA in healthy donors. Findings and caveats of the study: Some V segments, TRBV6-2 and TRBV6-3 among them, were indistinguishable and were therefore excluded. Follow-up analysis later connected one missense variant in DCLRE1C with trimming of TCR beta V- and J-genes. Using a false discovery rate of 0.05, a later analysis showed that around 16,000 TCR beta sequences were associated with HLA alleles.

Notes on this clone: Its antigen remains unknown.

Germline values: CDR1 LNHDA, CDR2 SQIVND (reference sequence). This CDR3 is built from 14 residues. J gave up 8 bases and V 3 bases, and 5 bases lay outside the gene matches. The primer mix had 60 Vbeta and 13 Jbeta primers. Methods used by the authors: Later, 80 million or so unique TCR beta chains were counted in an analysis, and approximately 10 million of them were shared. TCRdb's table, derived via immunoSEQ multiplex PCR, lists solely in-frame clones and lacks some. D and trimming were read from the DNA, whereas the V and J calls and clone size are those reported in that table. The sample lists 55,000 to 80,000 clones; 78% were seen once.

The material sequenced was PBMCs. This receptor was taken from a man between 40 and 49 years old in good health and CMV-seronegative. The chain links TRBV19 to TRBJ1-4, with 8 bases matching TRBD1. Here the CDR3 DNA reads TGTGCCAGTAGTATCAGGGGGCTGGGGGAAAAACTGTTTTTT. Encoded protein: CASSIRGLGEKLFF.